These T cell receptor beta chains were read from a single sample in a study of T cells in localized non-small cell lung cancer. Some clones are missing from TCRdb's copy, which holds only in-frame ones; the method was immunoSEQ multiplex PCR. There are roughly 9,600 clones in the sample; about 90% occur only once, and roughly a sixth lies in the top ten. Sequenced material: peripheral blood, taken before any cancer treatment. These receptors all come from a male donor at least 60 years old with stage III squamous cell lung carcinoma. Both conserved end residues are part of each CDR3. The D gene is left open where the match is weak. Only some rows state a clone size, as once, few, many or a class for expanded clones.

D: -
J: TRBJ2-5
V: TRBV10-3
size: -
CDR3: CAISESGTPQETQYF
DNA: TGTGCCATCAGTGAGTCCGGGACACCTCAAGAGACCCAGTACTTC

D: -
J: TRBJ1-1
V: TRBV19
size: -
CDR3: CATQSGPNTEAFF
DNA: TGTGCCACCCAGTCAGGGCCGAACACTGAAGCTTTCTTT

D: -
J: TRBJ2-7
V: TRBV9
size: -
CDR3: CASSPAPGTLYEQYF
DNA: TGTGCCAGCAGCCCCGCTCCCGGGACACTCTACGAGCAGTACTTC

D: -
J: TRBJ2-1
V: TRBV7-3
size: -
CDR3: CASSYHRDNEQFF
DNA: TGTGCCAGCAGCTACCACCGTGACAATGAGCAGTTCTTC

D: -
J: TRBJ2-7
V: TRBV5-8
size: once
CDR3: CASSSRQGGDEQYF
DNA: TGTGCCAGCAGTTCGCGTCAAGGGGGGGACGAGCAGTACTTC

D: -
J: TRBJ1-1
V: TRBV7-8
size: -
CDR3: CASSPSRLSNTEAFF
DNA: TGTGCCAGCAGCCCGAGTAGACTGTCGAACACTGAAGCTTTCTTT

D: -
J: TRBJ1-6
V: TRBV10-3
size: -
CDR3: CAISEPTVPSPLHF
DNA: TGTGCCATCAGTGAGCCCACAGTTCCTTCACCCCTCCACTTT

D: -
J: TRBJ2-5
V: TRBV7-3
size: -
CDR3: CASSSQGETQYF
DNA: TGTGCCAGCAGCTCACAGGGAGAGACCCAGTACTTC

D: -
J: TRBJ2-1
V: TRBV19
size: -
CDR3: CASSLPYNEQFF
DNA: TGTGCCAGTAGTCTTCCCTACAATGAGCAGTTCTTC

D: -
J: TRBJ1-4
V: TRBV19
size: once
CDR3: CASSMDPVDGGEKLFF
DNA: TGTGCCAGTAGTATGGACCCTGTCGACGGTGGTGAAAAACTGTTTTTT

D: TRBD2
J: TRBJ2-7
V: TRBV28
size: -
CDR3: CASTIRRGAYEQYF
DNA: TGTGCCAGCACTATCCGACGGGGGGCCTACGAGCAGTACTTC

D: -
J: TRBJ1-3
V: TRBV28
size: -
CDR3: CASSLVGNTIYF
DNA: TGTGCCAGCAGTTTAGTTGGAAACACCATATATTTT

D: -
J: TRBJ1-6
V: TRBV4-1
size: -
CDR3: CASSQDPNSPLHF
DNA: TGCGCCAGCAGCCAAGATCCGAATTCACCCCTCCACTTT

D: TRBD2
J: TRBJ2-3
V: TRBV6-1
size: -
CDR3: CASSEGRLAGPLVLTDTQYF
DNA: TGTGCCAGCAGTGAAGGTCGACTAGCGGGGCCCTTAGTTCTCACAGATACGCAGTATTTT

D: -
J: TRBJ1-5
V: TRBV10-3
size: -
CDR3: CAITEDSNQPQHF
DNA: TGTGCCATCACGGAGGATAGCAATCAGCCCCAGCATTTT

D: -
J: TRBJ2-5
V: TRBV7-3
size: -
CDR3: CASSVLRGETQYF
DNA: TGTGCCAGCAGCGTATTAAGGGGGGAGACCCAGTACTTC

D: -
J: TRBJ2-3
V: TRBV5-1
size: once
CDR3: CASRSGTTDTQYF
DNA: TGCGCCAGCAGATCGGGGACCACAGATACGCAGTATTTT

D: -
J: TRBJ1-4
V: TRBV28
size: -
CDR3: CASSQPDIRGKLFF
DNA: TGTGCCAGCAGCCAACCGGACATACGAGGAAAACTGTTTTTT

D: TRBD1
J: TRBJ2-1
V: TRBV4-1
size: once
CDR3: CASSQLTGQGAFGEQFF
DNA: TGCGCCAGCAGCCAATTGACTGGACAGGGGGCTTTTGGTGAGCAGTTCTTC

D: -
J: TRBJ2-6
V: TRBV28
size: -
CDR3: CASSRGLTSGANVLTF
DNA: TGTGCCAGCAGTAGGGGACTCACCTCTGGGGCCAACGTCCTGACTTTC

D: TRBD2
J: TRBJ2-7
V: TRBV19
size: -
CDR3: CASRRSLGLANYEQYF
DNA: TGTGCCAGTAGACGAAGTCTGGGACTAGCTAACTACGAGCAGTACTTC

D: -
J: TRBJ1-5
V: TRBV30
size: -
CDR3: CARGILPQHF
DNA: TGTGCCCGTGGGATTTTGCCCCAGCATTTT

D: TRBD1
J: TRBJ1-5
V: TRBV28
size: -
CDR3: CASSGQGNSQPQHF
DNA: TGTGCCAGCAGCGGACAGGGCAATAGTCAGCCCCAGCATTTT

D: -
J: TRBJ2-5
V: TRBV5-6
size: -
CDR3: CASSSGRQETQYF
DNA: TGTGCCAGCAGCTCTGGACGACAAGAGACCCAGTACTTC

D: TRBD1
J: TRBJ1-2
V: TRBV6-1
size: -
CDR3: CASSELRQGASGYTF
DNA: TGTGCCAGCAGTGAGCTACGACAGGGGGCGAGTGGCTACACCTTC

D: -
J: TRBJ2-2
V: TRBV7-9
size: -
CDR3: CASSPSRGFGTGELFF
DNA: TGTGCCAGCAGCCCTAGCAGGGGCTTTGGCACCGGGGAGCTGTTTTTT

D: TRBD1
J: TRBJ1-2
V: TRBV19
size: -
CDR3: CASSILDRYGYTF
DNA: TGTGCCAGTAGTATACTGGACAGGTATGGCTACACCTTC

D: TRBD2
J: TRBJ2-2
V: TRBV19
size: -
CDR3: CASSTRLAGATNTGELFF
DNA: TGTGCCAGTAGTACAAGACTAGCGGGGGCTACGAACACCGGGGAGCTGTTTTTT

D: -
J: TRBJ1-2
V: TRBV30
size: -
CDR3: CAWSKPGPSGYTF
DNA: TGTGCCTGGAGTAAACCAGGACCGTCAGGCTACACCTTC

D: TRBD1
J: TRBJ2-7
V: TRBV29-1
size: -
CDR3: CSVGQGVEQYF
DNA: TGCAGCGTCGGACAGGGCGTCGAGCAGTACTTC

D: -
J: TRBJ1-5
V: TRBV2
size: once
CDR3: CASSDTGRNQPQHF
DNA: TGTGCCAGCAGTGATACAGGCCGCAATCAGCCCCAGCATTTT

D: TRBD2
J: TRBJ2-5
V: TRBV9
size: -
CDR3: CASSLSGAGQETQYF
DNA: TGTGCCAGCAGCCTCAGCGGAGCGGGGCAAGAGACCCAGTACTTC

D: TRBD2
J: TRBJ2-3
V: TRBV28
size: -
CDR3: CASSFSGTSGVPSTDTQYF
DNA: TGTGCCAGCAGTTTTTCCGGGACTAGCGGGGTTCCAAGCACAGATACGCAGTATTTT

D: TRBD1
J: TRBJ1-5
V: TRBV19
size: once
CDR3: CASSAGTGGQQPQHF
DNA: TGTGCCAGTAGTGCCGGGACAGGGGGCCAACAGCCCCAGCATTTT

D: TRBD2
J: TRBJ2-5
V: TRBV2
size: -
CDR3: CASSENGPGGGVETQYF
DNA: TGTGCCAGCAGTGAAAATGGGCCCGGGGGGGGCGTGGAGACCCAGTACTTC

D: -
J: TRBJ2-7
V: TRBV28
size: -
CDR3: CASSGGPTFGAYEQYF
DNA: TGTGCCAGCAGTGGGGGCCCGACCTTTGGGGCCTACGAGCAGTACTTC

D: TRBD1
J: TRBJ1-2
V: TRBV6-1
size: -
CDR3: CASSDTGTEIYGYTF
DNA: TGTGCCAGCAGTGACACCGGGACAGAGATCTATGGCTACACCTTC

D: -
J: TRBJ1-5
V: TRBV19
size: few
CDR3: CASSWGVNQPQHF
DNA: TGTGCCAGTAGTTGGGGGGTCAATCAGCCCCAGCATTTT

D: -
J: TRBJ1-2
V: TRBV7-8
size: few
CDR3: CASSFSDRYGYTF
DNA: TGTGCCAGCAGCTTCTCTGATCGTTATGGCTACACCTTC

D: -
J: TRBJ2-3
V: TRBV21-1
size: -
CDR3: CASSEKAGQTDTQYF
DNA: TGTGCCAGCAGCGAAAAGGCCGGACAGACAGATACGCAGTATTTT

D: -
J: TRBJ1-4
V: TRBV18
size: -
CDR3: CASSPTQVEKLFF
DNA: TGTGCCAGCTCACCAACCCAGGTTGAAAAACTGTTTTTT

D: TRBD1
J: TRBJ1-2
V: TRBV5-4
size: -
CDR3: CASSLFRGQGEYVGYTF
DNA: TGTGCCAGCAGCTTGTTTCGGGGGCAGGGGGAATATGTAGGCTACACCTTC

D: -
J: TRBJ2-5
V: TRBV9
size: -
CDR3: CASSPSSETQYF
DNA: TGTGCCAGCAGCCCTTCCTCGGAGACCCAGTACTTC

D: TRBD1
J: TRBJ1-4
V: TRBV28
size: -
CDR3: CASSPRTGGYEKLFF
DNA: TGTGCCAGCAGTCCGCGGACAGGGGGCTACGAAAAACTGTTTTTT

D: -
J: TRBJ1-4
V: TRBV11-2
size: -
CDR3: CASSLAGLGTYNEKLFF
DNA: TGTGCCAGCAGCTTAGCGGGGTTGGGGACCTACAATGAAAAACTGTTTTTT

D: -
J: TRBJ2-7
V: TRBV4-3
size: once
CDR3: CASSQDLHRRDGQYF
DNA: TGCGCCAGCAGCCAAGATCTACACAGGCGAGACGGGCAGTACTTC

D: TRBD2
J: TRBJ2-7
V: TRBV5-4
size: -
CDR3: CASSLSSGGIPHEQYF
DNA: TGTGCCAGCAGCTTATCTAGCGGGGGGATCCCCCACGAGCAGTACTTC

D: -
J: TRBJ1-1
V: TRBV7-2
size: -
CDR3: CASSLQAVDTEAFF
DNA: TGTGCCAGCAGCTTACAGGCCGTGGACACTGAAGCTTTCTTT

D: TRBD1
J: TRBJ1-4
V: TRBV28
size: -
CDR3: CASSLDRAAEKLFF
DNA: TGTGCCAGCAGTTTAGACAGGGCGGCTGAAAAACTGTTTTTT

D: -
J: TRBJ1-3
V: TRBV2
size: once
CDR3: CASSSLTPRGLSGNTIYF
DNA: TGTGCCAGCAGTTCCCTCACCCCGCGGGGGCTCTCTGGAAACACCATATATTTT

D: -
J: TRBJ2-3
V: TRBV7-9
size: -
CDR3: CASSPTGDTQYF
DNA: TGTGCCAGCAGCCCTACGGGAGATACGCAGTATTTT

D: TRBD1
J: TRBJ2-1
V: TRBV9
size: -
CDR3: CASSVADRIGHNEQFF
DNA: TGTGCCAGCAGCGTAGCGGACAGGATCGGCCATAATGAGCAGTTCTTC

D: TRBD1
J: TRBJ1-1
V: TRBV28
size: -
CDR3: CASSSRTGGVTEAFF
DNA: TGTGCCAGCAGTTCCAGGACAGGGGGGGTCACTGAAGCTTTCTTT

D: -
J: TRBJ1-4
V: TRBV6-1
size: -
CDR3: CASSEVTGIINEKLFF
DNA: TGTGCCAGCAGTGAAGTCACAGGGATTATTAATGAAAAACTGTTTTTT

D: -
J: TRBJ1-5
V: TRBV5-1
size: -
CDR3: CASSLYPTAEGQPQHF
DNA: TGCGCCAGCAGCTTGTACCCAACGGCGGAGGGTCAGCCCCAGCATTTT